Each of the 8 T cell receptor beta chains below was sequenced from the same sample in a study of radiation and T cells in renal cell carcinoma (dated by TCRdb to between 2020 and 2021). The time point label of this sample denotes: blood 4 weeks post-SBRT, at nephrectomy. What the treatment or condition label conveys for this sample: 15 Gy SBRT to primary tumor, nephrectomy 4 weeks later. Libraries were made using the immunoSEQ multiplex PCR assay. In its TCRdb copy, this immuneACCESS table keeps in-frame sequences only and misses some clones. Where compared with another copy, unresolved V genes explain less than half of these, and the others have no known cause. This sample has under 200,000 clones in its table, and 88% of those were observed once. Jointly, the top ten make up roughly 10% of the sample. This specimen was blood, taken from a patient whose treatment included radiotherapy and nephrectomy. The receptors stem from a woman between 45 and 60 years old with renal cell carcinoma.

This clone was recorded at least ten times. The rearrangement uses TRBV7-2 and TRBJ2-3; no clear D. Germline V gives CDR1 SGHTA, CDR2 FQGNSA. The CDR3 length is 13 residues. The ends were cut back, 3 bases at V and 4 bases at J, with 8 bases in the middle. CDR3 bases: TGTGCCAGCAGCTTTCAGGTTCCAGATACGCAGTATTTT. It encodes CASSFQVPDTQYF.

This clone occurred a few times. CDR3 region: CATSKYSYRDLNQPQHF. The CDR3 DNA is TGTGCCACCAGCAAGTATTCATATAGGGACCTCAATCAGCCCCAGCATTTT. The J gene is TRBJ1-5, the V gene TRBV15, with a tentative D call TRBD1 (5 bases). CDR3 length: 17 residues. Per germline, CDR1 LNHNV and CDR2 YYDKDF (reference sequence). Trimming pared 4 bases from V and 3 bases from J, leaving 19 bases between.

Only a few counts were recorded for this clone. The chain links TRBV7-8 to TRBJ2-1; 10 nucleotides line up with TRBD2. Per germline, CDR1 SGHVS and CDR2 FQNEAQ. This CDR3 has 17 residues. The trim removed 4 bases at V and 9 bases at J, leaving 15 bases unmatched. The CDR3 is CASSSRLAGRGGGEQFF. The CDR3 DNA reads as TGTGCCAGCAGCTCGAGACTAGCGGGTAGGGGAGGGGGTGAGCAGTTCTTC.

This chain joins TRBV6-6 and TRBJ1-2, with TRBD1 matching 9 bases. After removal of 6 bases from V and 4 bases from J, the junction contained 6 bases not matched to a gene. CDR3 length: 14 residues. In germline, CDR1 is MNHNY, CDR2 SVGAGI (reference sequence). As DNA, the CDR3 is TGTGCCAGCAGCCGACAGGGGGTAATCTATGGCTACACCTTC. It specifies CASSRQGVIYGYTF.

On this clone itself: One end of the junction fails to match germline, which may point to a read error. V usage is TRBV7-7 and J usage is TRBJ2-7; D may be TRBD1 (5 bases). The CDR3 spans 15 residues. The germline CDR1 and CDR2 sequences are SSHAT and FNYEAQ (reference sequence). For the CDR3, the DNA is TGTGCTAGCAGCTTAAGTCCGACAGTAGGGAACGAGCAGTACTTC. Its translation: CASSLSPTVGNEQYF.

The rearrangement joins TRBV7-8 to TRBJ2-1, with 10 bases matching TRBD2. Germline CDR1 SGHVS, CDR2 FQNEAQ. V lost 5 bases and J lost 7; bases outside the gene matches: 8. This CDR3 region has 15 residues. CDR3 in amino acids: CASSISGGANNEQFF. CDR3 sequence (DNA): TGTGCCAGCAGCATCAGCGGGGGGGCTAATAATGAGCAGTTCTTC.

The J gene is TRBJ2-7, the V gene TRBV9, with D possibly being TRBD1 or TRBD2 (5 bases each). The CDR3 spans 14 residues. V lost 3 bases and J lost 1, with 11 bases in between. The V gene's germline CDR1 is SGDLS and CDR2 YYNGEE. The CDR3 here is CASSAGTSSYEQYF. CDR3 bases: TGTGCCAGCAGCGCCGGGACCTCGTCCTACGAGCAGTACTTC.

This clone showed up just once. The V gene is TRBV2, the J gene TRBJ1-1, with 8 nucleotides matching TRBD1. This CDR3 has 16 amino acids. J gave up 0 bases and V 6 bases, and 9 bases lay outside the gene matches. Germline CDR1 and CDR2: SNHLY and FYNNEI. The DNA of the CDR3 is TGTGCCAGCAGAGATACCGACAGGGGCGTGAACACTGAAGCTTTCTTT. Translation: CASRDTDRGVNTEAFF.